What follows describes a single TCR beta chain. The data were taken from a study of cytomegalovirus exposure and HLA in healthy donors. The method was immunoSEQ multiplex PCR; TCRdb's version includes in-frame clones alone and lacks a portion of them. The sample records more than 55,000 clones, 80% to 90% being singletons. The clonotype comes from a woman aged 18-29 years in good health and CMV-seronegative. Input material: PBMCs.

The CDR3 loop is CASSTGQGAGWDTQYF. In nucleotides, the CDR3 is TGTGCCAGCAGCACGGGACAGGGGGCAGGGTGGGATACGCAGTATTTT. The chain carries TRBV13 and TRBJ2-3; 12 positions match TRBD1. The CDR3 consists of 16 residues. Germline CDR1 and CDR2: PRHDT and FYEKMQ (reference sequence). V lost 5 bases and J lost 6; bases outside the gene matches: 9.